The entry that follows covers one T cell receptor (beta chain) sequence. Its antigen specificity is not known. No base quality information exists; no much larger clone differs at one position. The sample originates from a study of cytomegalovirus exposure and HLA in healthy donors (dated by TCRdb to about 2017). Some background on the complete study: An earlier analysis of under 600 of the donors reported 250 to 300 Gb of sequence data and 117 million unique TCR beta sequences from about 180 million T cells. Every discovery cohort repertoire had been produced on one sequencing platform. High-throughput TCR immunosequencing, statistical association of individual TCRs with disease status, and machine learning were combined to predict cytomegalovirus infection status. Four to six DR-DQ haplotypes were handled as single units for association and clustering, since linkage in the cohort was strong. The study profiled the T cell repertoires of 500 to 800 subjects by immunosequencing and related them to cytomegalovirus serostatus. Of the 300 to 500 genotyped donors, more than 75% were placed in the genetic ancestry cluster associated with self-reported Caucasian donors. A later genetic analysis took genome-wide SNP genotypes for about three fifths of the 666 donors and used that subset as a discovery cohort. Among over 350 genotyped donors of the cohort, an average of approximately 240,000 unique TCR beta nucleotide sequences were sequenced per donor, roughly 20% of them non-productive. HLA typing included class I and class II loci at four-digit resolution. Roughly 300 gigabases of sequencing data and approximately 84 million unique TCR sequences were included in an early release covering several hundred HLA-typed donors. The study aimed to test whether cataloging public T cell receptors could reveal signatures of past pathogen exposure. Donor age, sex, ethnicity and CMV serostatus were compiled together with the repertoire data. Rather than drawing on any new phenotypic data, the later analysis identified candidate immune exposures from TCR beta sequences and the way those sequences occurred across donors. Besides the first cohort of roughly 700 subjects, a separate validation cohort made up of over 100 different subjects was used. In an earlier analysis of 587 of the donors, high-throughput TCR beta sequencing was used to judge whether each TCR beta V gene segment behaved as functional or pseudogenic. Typing coverage differed by locus: A, B, C, DRB1 and DQB1 were typed in about 620-640 donors, DQA1 in about 510, DPA1 in around 610, and DPB1 in 400 to 480. In a later analysis, previously published TCR beta repertoires from 600 to 850 donors were re-analyzed and high-resolution HLA genotyping was added so that TCR occurrence patterns could be studied. Overall study outcomes, separate from this receptor: Some IMGT-functional V segments, including TRBV6-2 and TRBV6-3, could not be distinguished by the 87-base-pair reads and were therefore excluded. In a later analysis, TCR association rates were found to vary across HLA loci, with the most associated TCRs seen for DRB1 alleles and the fewest for HLA-C alleles. Across donors, most TCR sequences were observed very rarely, whereas some public TCRs were present in many individuals. Because HLA typing was missing for some donors at each locus, association tests included only the typed subset. In a later genetic analysis, a missense DCLRE1C variant was associated with V-gene and J-gene trimming of TCR beta chains, and the association was replicated in an independent cohort. Strong co-occurrence of HLA alleles, especially DR and DQ, made assigning TCR associations to individual alleles difficult. In an earlier analysis of about 540 of the donors, most TCR beta V segments were observed in productive rearrangements about 90% or about 30% of the time, broadly matching IMGT annotations. At a false discovery rate of 0.05, a later analysis linked some 17,000 TCR beta sequences to specific HLA alleles. Linkage disequilibrium might explain the correlated functional status among segregating V segments, but an unknown experimental factor could not be ruled out. In vitro tests confirmed that a few of the cytomegalovirus-associated TCR beta chains recognize cytomegalovirus antigens. A further reported finding was that TCR beta sequences accurately predicted the HLA-A and HLA-B alleles for most subjects in the first cohort. According to the authors, the approach could potentially be generalized to other disease states and immunological phenotypes. Compared with equally common non-associated chains, HLA-associated TCR beta chains in a later analysis were more clonally expanded and had lower generation probabilities. According to a later analysis, parvovirus B19, influenza, CMV and Epstein-Barr virus appeared linked to several top co-occurrence clusters. CMV serostatus was the only immune exposure information available for the cohort. In both the original and validation cohorts, the classifier was reported to diagnose cytomegalovirus status with high specificity and sensitivity. In the study, around 150 TCR beta chains were listed as associated with cytomegalovirus. About 17 rarely observed V segments, including chromosome 9 orphons, were excluded from the earlier analysis of some 590 of the donors because counts were too low. A later genetic analysis reported fewer N-insertions in productive TCRs among donors in an Asian-associated ancestry cluster than the roughly 690-donor mean. Sequencing depth was assumed to be roughly uniform across donors in the presence/absence analyses, though that assumption may not hold. This cohort had only TCR beta chains sequenced, and the lack of alpha or paired-chain data limited which features could be detected. A cluster of highly shared sequence variants was judged likely to represent a technical artifact of the sequencing pipeline. In a later analysis, most CMV-associated TCR beta chains were found to appear HLA-restricted, with HLA associations seemingly driven largely by CMV exposure.

The cohort consisted of 600 to 700 healthy bone marrow donors. All cohort members were sampled while nominally healthy, although unrecorded immune exposures were likely present. The donor tested CMV seronegative and was one of the 352 seronegative cohort members. A peripheral blood sample was provided by each donor, and peripheral blood mononuclear cells were used for TCR beta sequencing. The Qiagen DNeasy Blood Extraction Kit was used to extract genomic DNA from the blood cell samples. Including the terminal cysteine and phenylalanine, the CDR3 comprises 14 residues. The CDR3 DNA has 42 bases and is translated from base 1. Germline trimming amounts to 2 bases on V and 3 bases on J, with 3 as the count of junction bases outside the gene matches. Based on the germline V gene, the CDR1 and CDR2 sequences are SGHAT and FQNNGV. Preparation of the library involved the immunoSEQ multiplex PCR assay. The multiplex PCR relied on a mix of 60 forward primers for TCR Vbeta segments and 13 reverse primers for TCR Jbeta segments. A multiplex PCR assay on genomic DNA amplified the CDR3 region of rearranged TCR beta genes. Amplified TCR beta libraries were sequenced as 87-base-pair reads on the Illumina HiSeq System. The source study handled its data this way. Across the 500 to 750 repertoires, a later analysis counted tens of millions of unique TCR beta chains, around 11 million of which were shared by at least two donors. Raw reads were error-corrected and collapsed into unique sequences by a nearest-neighbor algorithm in which closely related sequences were merged to remove PCR and sequencing errors. CDR3 sequences were aligned to IMGT reference sequences to assign V, D and J gene segments. For a sequence to be retained, a match of at least six nucleotides was required to both a V gene segment and a J gene segment. A rearrangement was called productive if the CDR3 had no stop codons and remained in frame with V and J, and every other rearrangement was called non-productive. CDR3 was defined by IMGT convention, running from the second conserved V-encoded cysteine to the conserved J-encoded phenylalanine. The earlier analysis of about 610 of the donors excluded any sequence lacking an unambiguous match to a single V gene segment. In an earlier analysis of some 590 of the donors, a V segment was called functional when productive rearrangements were above 56.7%, and segregating when the standard deviation between donors exceeded 5%. To diagnose cytomegalovirus status from the catalog of TCR beta chain sequences, a statistical classification framework was built. V and J gene assignment, in a later analysis, came from comparing TCR nucleotide sequences with IMGT/GENE-DB human TR gene sequences. In a later analysis, CDR3 sequences and most-parsimonious VDJ recombination scenarios were assigned using the TCRdist pipeline. In a later analysis, every TCR beta chain was defined by the combination of its CDR3 amino acid sequence and its V-gene family, and reads without a unique V-gene family were dropped. To address suspected cross-contamination and a sequencing artifact, a later analysis removed some 620 highly shared, low-generation-probability nucleotide sequences. A later analysis calculated a clonal expansion index for each public chain from normalized within-repertoire ranks of inferred template counts. In a later analysis, generation probabilities were computed using a VDJ recombination model fitted to out-of-frame rearrangements, and the results were checked against IGoR. A later analysis scored TCR-TCR, TCR-HLA and TCR-CMV co-occurrence with hypergeometric tests, applying a repertoire-size bias correction to TCR pairs. To estimate false discovery rates, a later analysis permuted the HLA or CMV assignments 20 times. In a later analysis, co-occurring TCRs were grouped using DBSCAN, with TCRdist sequence similarity added in when clustering inside HLA-allele-positive subsets. Repertoires with fewer than 30,000 or more than 120,000 public chains, plus five repertoires with anomalous nucleotide sharing, were excluded from co-occurrence clustering. Held by TCRdb, this immuneACCESS table contains in-frame sequences only and omits some clones. Under half of the omission traces to an unresolved V gene where checked; the cause of the rest is unknown. That table is the source of V, J and clone size, and D and trimming were worked out from the DNA. The sample table records some 110,000 clones; about 70% of these occur just once. The ten largest clones capture roughly 0.82% of the sample.

The clonotype originates from a woman younger than 45 in good health and CMV-seronegative. The sequenced sample consisted of PBMCs. Rearrangement joined TRBV11-2 to TRBJ2-7; 8 nucleotides in the junction match TRBD2. CDR3 reads: CASSLFAGGYEQYF. The nucleotide sequence is TGTGCCAGCAGCTTATTTGCGGGGGGCTACGAGCAGTACTTC.